What follows is one TCR beta chain and its context. Its antigen is not identified. The use of a sample-barcoded 5' primer and a J-beta primer mix characterized a second PCR of 7 to 11 cycles. TCRdb redid the calling of the 5' RACE reads with MiXCR, one entry per CDR3 protein. The sample records more than 650,000 distinct CDR3 sequences, roughly 50% being singletons. The source of the sample is a study of blood T cells in healthy people across ages. Study-level findings and limits: Strong correlation existed between TCR beta diversity and naive T cell percentage. Long-lived donors carried more naive CD4+ cells and greater diversity than aged donors.

Those donating, healthy Caucasian individuals from Russia, were aged roughly 6 to 90. CDR3 length: 14 residues. Germline-derived CDR1 and CDR2 are ENHRY and SYGVKD. Trimming at V came to 0 bases and at J to 7 bases, leaving 2 bases not matched to a gene. The clonotype originates from an elderly man in good health. The specimen was blood. The chain joins TRBV10-3 to TRBJ2-1; 8 positions match TRBD2. The CDR3 reads CAISESSGGNEQFF. The DNA for the CDR3 is TGTGCCATCAGTGAGTCGTCGGGGGGGAATGAGCAGTTCTTC.